This is a list of T cell receptor beta chains from one sample in a study of graft-versus-host responses after intestinal transplantation. Produced via immunoSEQ multiplex PCR; TCRdb's table is partial and in-frame only. The sample lists just over 15,000 clones; about 90% were seen once. Sequenced material: bone marrow, taken roughly 120 days after intestinal transplantation. All receptors come from a human patient who received an intestinal transplant, so some T cells may come from the graft donor. CDR3s include the opening cysteine and the closing phenylalanine or tryptophan.

>15|TRBV28|TRBJ1-3
CASSLRQVSGNTIYF
>19|TRBV2|TRBJ2-2
CASRPLGQGRGANTGELFF
>15|TRBV6-4|TRBJ1-4
CASSLMGGANEKLFF
>16|TRBV4-1|TRBJ1-5
CASSQERSRYNQPQHF
>14|TRBV6-1|TRBJ1-1
CASSEAETGGPDFF
>15|TRBV5-1|TRBJ1-5
CASKAGQGLNQPQHF
>14|TRBV4-3|TRBJ1-2
CASSQRNRDHGYTF
>16|TRBV5-6|TRBJ1-3
CASSLGPGYSGNTIYF
>14|TRBV28|TRBJ1-5
CASSLTGSNQPQHF
>15|TRBV7-2|TRBJ2-1
CASSLPPRRANEQFF
>22|TRBV12-5|TRBJ2-1
CASALGQGRASGRVSSYNEQFF
>14|TRBV9|TRBJ1-6
CASSVGTYNSPLHF
>11|TRBV5-5|TRBJ2-7
CASSFGDEQYF
>13|TRBV30|TRBJ1-2
CAWSEMRSGGYTF
>16|TRBV27|TRBJ2-2
CASSLSGGQSTGELFF
>15|TRBV25-1|TRBJ2-1
CASSEWGLADNEQFF
>15|TRBV4-2|TRBJ2-7
CASSQETSVSYEQYF
>14|TRBV27|TRBJ2-1
CASSFSAGPHEQFF
>16|TRBV9|TRBJ1-1
CASSDAGGFSNTEAFF
>17|TRBV7-6|TRBJ2-3
CASSSRPNLAGTDTQYF
>13|TRBV23-1|TRBJ2-7
CASSQSGNYEQYF
>15|TRBV6-5|TRBJ2-7
CASSYGLAGAYEQYF
>16|TRBV19|TRBJ2-1
CASSIVGGDLRNEQFF
>15|TRBV7-8|TRBJ2-5
CASSLDRGERKTQYF
>16|TRBV12-2|TRBJ2-1
CASRLHTGGFYNEQFF
>13|TRBV14|TRBJ2-5
CASSHNPQETQYF
>16|TRBV7-9|TRBJ2-1
CASSVPRSGIVYEQFF
>15|TRBV6-1|TRBJ2-5
CASSEALLGGETQYF
>11|TRBV28|TRBJ2-3
CASTLGTGKYF
>17|TRBV27|TRBJ2-5
CASSLGTGGASKETQYF
>16|TRBV4-2|TRBJ2-5
CASSQLRDRGRETQYF
>15|TRBV6-6|TRBJ1-1
CASSYGRGLNTEAFF
>16|TRBV6-4|TRBJ2-1
CASSDATSGPPGEQFF
>15|TRBV27|TRBJ1-1
CASSLAGRGGTEAFF
>13|TRBV6-6|TRBJ1-1
CASRTGAAAEAFF
>17|TRBV7-9|TRBJ1-2
CASSLGRASGSNYGYTF
>17|TRBV10-3|TRBJ2-1
CAISESIAGGQNNEQFF